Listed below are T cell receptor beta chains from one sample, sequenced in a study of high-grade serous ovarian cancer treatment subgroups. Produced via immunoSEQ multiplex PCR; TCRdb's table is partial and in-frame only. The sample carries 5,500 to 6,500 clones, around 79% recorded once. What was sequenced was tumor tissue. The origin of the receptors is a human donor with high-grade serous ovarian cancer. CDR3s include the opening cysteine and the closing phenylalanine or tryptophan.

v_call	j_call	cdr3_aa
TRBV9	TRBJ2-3	CASSERTGDHTDTQYF
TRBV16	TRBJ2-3	CASSLDWSTDTQYF
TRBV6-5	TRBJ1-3	CASSYSSSTGGNTIYF
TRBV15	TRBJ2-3	CATSTRTDTQYF
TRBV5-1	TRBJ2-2	CASSPQQGANTGELFF
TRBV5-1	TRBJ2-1	CASSSMAGGLNNEQFF
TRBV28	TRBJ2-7	CASSLRAGPYYEQYF
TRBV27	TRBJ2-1	CASSAGGGGSSYNEQFF
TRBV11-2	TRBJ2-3	CASSSPEGAGASTDTQYF
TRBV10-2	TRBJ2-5	CASSVGGLGRETQYF
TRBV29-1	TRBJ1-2	CSVDGQGKGYGYTF
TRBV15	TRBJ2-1	CATSRGTSGGYDEQFF
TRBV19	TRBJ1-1	CASNIQGLVTEAFF
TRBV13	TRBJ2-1	CASSRDWHEQFF
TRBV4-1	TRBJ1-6	CASSQDTLADRPNSPLHF
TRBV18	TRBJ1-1	CASSPPSSVEAFF
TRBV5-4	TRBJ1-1	CASSFDRLETEAFF
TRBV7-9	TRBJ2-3	CASSLVGLAGYTDTQYF
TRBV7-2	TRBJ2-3	CASSFRDRTDTQYF
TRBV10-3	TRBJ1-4	CAISGSQGSDEKLFF
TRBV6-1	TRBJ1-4	CASSVGTGNPRLFF
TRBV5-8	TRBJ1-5	CASSSPGQGGGQPQHF
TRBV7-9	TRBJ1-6	CASSSHDLQGIKSPLHF